The rows below give T cell receptor beta chains drawn from one sample of a study of blood T cell repertoires in COVID-19. Clones were read by immunoSEQ multiplex PCR, and TCRdb kept only the in-frame ones, dropping some. The sample yields around 51,000 clones, about 82% seen once. Sequencing was performed on peripheral blood. The receptor source for this set is a man at least 80 years old with active COVID-19. CDR3s include the opening cysteine and the closing phenylalanine or tryptophan. A D gene is named only where the DNA matches it firmly. Size is omitted from some rows. Given values are once, few, many or a class for expanded clones.

V gene	clone size	D gene	J gene	CDR3 protein	CDR3 DNA
TRBV6-5	.	.	TRBJ2-1	CASTAGGGPNEQFF	TGTGCCAGCACCGCCGGAGGGGGCCCCAATGAGCAGTTCTTC
TRBV28	few	TRBD1	TRBJ1-5	CASSYRGSNQPQHF	TGTGCCAGCAGTTACAGGGGAAGCAATCAGCCCCAGCATTTT
TRBV15	.	.	TRBJ2-4	CATSRDRGGIAKNIQYF	TGTGCCACCAGCAGAGATCGAGGGGGTATAGCCAAAAACATTCAGTACTTC
TRBV7-6	.	TRBD1	TRBJ1-6	CASSQTVGTVNSPLHF	TGTGCCAGCAGCCAGACGGTCGGGACAGTAAATTCACCCCTCCACTTT
TRBV19	.	.	TRBJ2-3	CASSRGEKDTQYF	TGTGCCAGTAGTAGGGGGGAGAAAGATACGCAGTATTTT
TRBV30	.	TRBD2	TRBJ2-3	CAWSPLLAANTDTQYF	TGTGCCTGGAGTCCACTACTAGCGGCGAACACAGATACGCAGTATTTT
TRBV27	.	TRBD2	TRBJ2-7	CASSASVGGAYEQYF	TGTGCCAGCAGCGCCTCGGTGGGAGGGGCCTACGAGCAGTACTTC
TRBV3-1/TRBV3-2	.	TRBD1	TRBJ1-6	CASSQGTGDNSPLHF	TGTGCCAGCAGCCAAGGAACAGGGGACAATTCACCCCTCCACTTT
TRBV5-4	.	.	TRBJ2-3	CASSKTGSDTQYF	TGTGCCAGCAGTAAAACAGGGTCAGATACGCAGTATTTT
TRBV3-1/TRBV3-2	.	.	TRBJ1-3	CASSQGRGGGSFNSGNTIYF	TGTGCCAGCAGCCAAGGGCGCGGGGGGGGCTCCTTTAACTCTGGAAACACCATATATTTT
TRBV2	.	.	TRBJ1-2	CASSEPRGFGYTF	TGTGCCAGCAGTGAACCAAGGGGGTTTGGCTACACCTTC
TRBV19	.	.	TRBJ1-1	CASSGRGGLNTEAFF	TGTGCCAGTAGTGGGAGGGGTGGACTGAACACTGAAGCTTTCTTT
TRBV5-1	.	.	TRBJ1-2	CASRQDPNYGYTF	TGCGCCAGCAGACAGGATCCTAACTATGGCTACACCTTC
TRBV5-1	.	.	TRBJ2-2	CASSLSGINTGELFF	TGCGCCAGCAGCTTGAGCGGTATTAACACCGGGGAGCTGTTTTTT
TRBV6-5	.	.	TRBJ2-7	CASSPSAPYEQYF	TGTGCCAGCAGTCCTAGCGCTCCCTACGAGCAGTACTTC
TRBV11-3	.	.	TRBJ2-2	CASSLLGSGELFF	TGTGCCAGCAGCTTACTGGGCTCCGGGGAGCTGTTTTTT
TRBV5-1	.	TRBD2	TRBJ2-7	CASSTSGNSYEQYF	TGCGCCAGCAGCACTAGCGGGAACTCCTACGAGCAGTACTTC
TRBV4-1	.	.	TRBJ1-4	CASSQGLPEKLFF	TGCGCCAGCAGCCAAGGACTGCCTGAAAAACTGTTTTTT
TRBV12-5	.	TRBD2	TRBJ2-7	CASSREGPFEQYF	TGTGCTAGTTCGCGGGAGGGCCCTTTCGAGCAGTACTTC
TRBV24-1	.	.	TRBJ2-7	CATSDSDGGYEQYF	TGTGCCACCAGTGATTCGGACGGGGGCTACGAGCAGTACTTC
TRBV9	once	TRBD1	TRBJ1-3	CASSVDQGATGNTIYF	TGTGCCAGCAGCGTAGATCAGGGGGCCACTGGAAACACCATATATTTT
TRBV5-1	.	.	TRBJ2-7	CASSPGGREREQYF	TGCGCCAGCAGCCCCGGGGGACGGGAGCGAGAGCAGTACTTC
TRBV2	.	.	TRBJ2-2	CASSAEGGRAGELFF	TGTGCCAGCAGTGCGGAGGGAGGTAGGGCCGGGGAGCTGTTTTTT
TRBV10-3	.	.	TRBJ2-1	CAISSGTSYNEQFF	TGTGCCATCAGTAGCGGTACTTCCTACAATGAGCAGTTCTTC
TRBV5-1	.	.	TRBJ2-7	CASSLGITGSYEQYF	TGCGCCAGCAGCTTGGGGATAACCGGGTCCTACGAGCAGTACTTC
TRBV2	.	TRBD2	TRBJ2-7	CASSRIVLADYEQYF	TGTGCCAGCAGCAGGATAGTTCTAGCGGACTACGAGCAGTACTTC
TRBV28	.	TRBD1	TRBJ1-2	CASSWGTETYGYTF	TGTGCCAGCAGTTGGGGGACAGAAACCTATGGCTACACCTTC
TRBV7-7	.	.	TRBJ2-3	CASSLAAGRDTQYF	TGTGCCAGCAGCTTAGCAGCGGGCAGAGATACGCAGTATTTT